The source of this T cell receptor (beta chain) is a study of STAT5B mutations in CD4+ large granular lymphocyte leukemia. Sequenced by immunoSEQ multiplex PCR; TCRdb stores in-frame clones only, minus some. The table shows about 18,000 clones, with less than 85% occurring only once. The sequenced material came from CD4+ T cells from blood buffy coats. This clonotype was obtained from a human donor in good health.

The DNA of the CDR3 is TGTGCCAGCAGTGAGCCGGGACAGGGTATCGGGCAGTTCTTC. Its protein product is CASSEPGQGIGQFF. This rearrangement joins TRBV6-1 to TRBJ2-1, with 9 nucleotides matching TRBD1. The V gene end was trimmed by 3 bases and the J gene end by 12 bases; junction bases not matched to a gene: 9. The CDR3 is made up of 14 amino acids. CDR1 is MNHNS, CDR2 SASEGT, per germline.